This paragraph covers one T cell receptor beta chain sequence. As yet, its antigen is unknown. Germline values: CDR1 MNHEY, CDR2 SMNVEV (reference sequence). The trim removed 6 bases at V and 3 bases at J, leaving 4 bases unmatched. CDR3 size: 16 residues. TCRdb's table, derived via immunoSEQ multiplex PCR, lists solely in-frame clones and lacks some. Among just over 65,000 clones listed, roughly 87% were seen once. This entry belongs to a study of T cell responses to AZD1222 COVID-19 vaccine. Study-wide results and limits: Elevations in Spike-specific TCR breadth and depth followed administration of two AZD1222 doses. Donor demographics were predominantly white British with a female majority; clonal diversity may be underestimated. Just a handful of AZD1222 recipients tested seropositive at baseline.

The chain is built from TRBV27 and TRBJ2-3; 15 bases agree with TRBD2. This TCR derives from an adult in good health. This sample comprised peripheral blood, obtained on day 0 of AZD1222 vaccination. The CDR3 nucleotides are TGTGCCAGCAGGACCGGGACTAGCGGGGGGACAGATACGCAGTATTTT. Its translation: CASRTGTSGGTDTQYF.